What follows are 17 T cell receptor beta chains derived from one specimen sequenced in a study of control samples from healthy donors and cancer patients. Method: immunoSEQ multiplex PCR; TCRdb's copy keeps in-frame clones and lacks some. The data hold about 94,000 clones, with 90% observed a single time. Sequenced input: blood. The receptors were sampled from a woman in her late teens or twenties in good health.

DNA of the CDR3: TGTGCCAGTAAGCCCCCCCGGGACAGCCAAAACACTGAAGCTTTCTTT. It specifies CASKPPRDSQNTEAFF. The chain employs TRBV6-9 and TRBJ1-1; TRBD1 matches at 7 bases. The germline gives CDR1 MNHGY, CDR2 SVAAGI. This CDR3 has 16 residues. With V trimmed by 9 bases and J by 2 bases, 15 bases remained unmatched.

The chain combines TRBV6-5 with TRBJ1-2; unclear D gene. The CDR3 spans 14 residues. CDR1 is MNHEY and CDR2 is SVGAGI in the germline V gene. V was pared by 4 bases and J by 2 bases, with 11 bases between. The CDR3, as DNA: TGTGCCAGCAGTTCCGCTAGGCCGAACTATGGCTACACCTTC. It specifies CASSSARPNYGYTF.

The V gene is TRBV6-6, the J gene TRBJ2-1; unclear D gene. CDR3 length equals 14 residues. V lost 5 bases, J lost 3 bases, and 11 bases lay in between. CDR1 is MNHNY and CDR2 is SVGAGI in the germline V gene (reference sequence). The CDR3 nucleotides are TGTGCCAGCAGTCCAGTGGGGAACTACAATGAGCAGTTCTTC. Translated, it gives CASSPVGNYNEQFF.

The V call is TRBV9, the J call TRBJ2-1; D possibly corresponds to TRBD1 (5 bases). CDR3 length: 14 residues. Trimming removed 2 bases from V and 9 bases from J, with 15 bases in between. Germline lookup yields CDR1 SGDLS and CDR2 YYNGEE. In DNA form, the CDR3 reads TGTGCCAGCAGCGTGATTCAAGGGGTGGGTGAGCAGTTCTTC. It translates to CASSVIQGVGEQFF.

V gene TRBV6-5 combines with J gene TRBJ1-2; D may be TRBD1 (6 bases). Looked up from germline, CDR1 is MNHEY and CDR2 is SVGAGI. Trimming left V 3 bases short and J 0 bases short, with 11 bases between. The length of the CDR3 is 15 residues. The CDR3 coding sequence is TGTGCCAGCAGTTATTGGGACACATCTAACTATGGCTACACCTTC. This codes for CASSYWDTSNYGYTF.

The chain uses TRBV6-1 and TRBJ1-5, with D maybe TRBD1 (5 bases). Per germline, CDR1 MNHNS and CDR2 SASEGT. V dropped 4 bases and J dropped 0 bases, with 13 bases sitting between them. The CDR3 is made up of 16 amino acids. CDR3 nucleotides: TGTGCCAGCAGTGTGGAGCAGGGTTATAGCAATCAGCCCCAGCATTTT. Its translation: CASSVEQGYSNQPQHF.

The V call is TRBV18, the J call TRBJ1-1; 7 bases are shared with TRBD1. With 0 bases clipped from V and 5 bases from J, the junction kept 6 bases outside the gene matches. Germline V gene sequence: CDR1 KGHSH, CDR2 LQKENI. The CDR3 sequence is 15 residues long. DNA of the CDR3: TGTGCCAGCTCACCACCAGTAGGGGGCTGGACTGAAGCTTTCTTT. This sequence encodes CASSPPVGGWTEAFF.

The chain combines TRBV2 with TRBJ1-5, with a tentative D call TRBD1 (6 bases). From germline, CDR1 is SNHLY and CDR2 FYNNEI. V lost 4 bases to trimming and J lost 3 bases, with 13 bases between them. The CDR3 contains 15 residues. The CDR3, as DNA: TGTGCCAGCAGTGGTCGGACAGCCCACAATCAGCCCCAGCATTTT. This codes for CASSGRTAHNQPQHF.

The V gene is TRBV6-1, the J gene TRBJ2-7; unclear D gene. V was clipped by 2 bases and J by 3 bases, with 5 bases between them. Germline V gene sequence: CDR1 MNHNS, CDR2 SASEGT. The CDR3 covers 12 residues. The CDR3 protein is CASSESHYEQYF. The CDR3, as DNA: TGTGCCAGCAGTGAAAGTCACTACGAGCAGTACTTC.

CDR3 sequence: CASSIISRTGELFF. The CDR3 DNA sequence: TGTGCCAGTAGTATTATAAGTCGCACCGGGGAGCTGTTTTTT. The chain is built from TRBV19 and TRBJ2-2; no clear D. This CDR3 has 14 amino acids. V lost 3 bases and J lost 4, with 9 bases in between. Germline CDR1 and CDR2: LNHDA and SQIVND (reference sequence).

The rearrangement links TRBV27 to TRBJ1-2, with 8 bases that match TRBD1. After removal of 6 bases from V and 6 bases from J, the junction contained 6 bases not matched to a gene. The CDR3 is 13 amino acids. The germline V gene encodes CDR1 MNHEY and CDR2 SMNVEV (reference sequence). CDR3 nucleotide sequence: TGTGCCAGCAGCCGGACAGGGTTTGATGGCTACACCTTC. This sequence encodes CASSRTGFDGYTF.

This chain connects TRBV4-1 to TRBJ1-5; D is ambiguous. The CDR3 length is 14 residues. Trimming left V 3 bases short and J 7 bases short, with 13 bases between. Germline lookup yields CDR1 MGHRA and CDR2 YSYEKL. The CDR3 DNA reads TGCGCCAGCAGCCATTCGGCAGTCGGGCAGCCCCAGCATTTT. Translation: CASSHSAVGQPQHF.

The chain couples TRBV11-2 to TRBJ2-7; 8 nucleotides line up with TRBD1. The CDR3 has 16 amino acids. Germline CDR1 is SGHAT and CDR2 is FQNNGV. J was trimmed by 3 bases and V by 0 bases; bases with no gene match: 7. The CDR3 spells CASSLDWAGQGYEQYF. The CDR3 DNA sequence: TGTGCCAGCAGCTTAGATTGGGCAGGACAGGGCTACGAGCAGTACTTC.

This rearrangement joins TRBV27 to TRBJ1-2, with D unclear. The CDR3 loop spans 15 amino acids. V lost 0 bases to trimming and J lost 1 base, with 9 bases between them. Germline values: CDR1 MNHEY, CDR2 SMNVEV (reference sequence). The CDR3 DNA sequence: TGTGCCAGCAGTTTATCGATTTCGAATAACTATGGCTACACCTTC. The encoded protein is CASSLSISNNYGYTF.

CDR3 coding DNA: TGTGCCAGCAGCTTGGCGACGGTTAATGAAAAACTGTTTTTT. Its translation: CASSLATVNEKLFF. The chain has TRBV5-6 and TRBJ1-4; D unresolved. V was trimmed by 0 bases and J by 4 bases, leaving 7 bases between them. Germline CDR1 SGHDT, CDR2 YYEEEE. This CDR3 is 14 amino acids long.

The chain has TRBV7-3 and TRBJ2-2, with D perhaps matching TRBD2 (6 bases). Per germline, CDR1 SGHTA and CDR2 FQGTGA. V was pared by 4 bases and J by 5 bases, with 8 bases between. This CDR3 has 13 amino acids. This chain's CDR3 is CASSSRGTGELFF. The CDR3 region has the DNA TGTGCCAGCAGCTCCCGGGGGACCGGGGAGCTGTTTTTT.

This clone is categorized as medium-sized (0.01 to 0.1%). The chain uses TRBV6-4 and TRBJ2-1, with 11 bases identical to TRBD2. Germline-derived CDR1 and CDR2 are MRHNA and SNTAGT. The V and J ends lost 0 bases and 6 bases, in that order; junction bases with no gene match: 1. This CDR3 region has 15 residues. The CDR3 sequence: CASSDSSGGANEQFF. CDR3 nucleotides: TGTGCCAGCAGTGACTCTAGCGGGGGGGCCAATGAGCAGTTCTTC.